Listed here are 23 T cell receptor beta chains from one sample, sequenced in a study of blood T cell repertoires in COVID-19. This table comes from immunoSEQ multiplex PCR, and its TCRdb copy is limited to in-frame clones, with some not included. Here the sample spans under 300,000 clones, 87% being singletons. Sequencing was performed on PBMCs or T cells enriched from blood (not recorded which). Receptor source: a woman aged 25 to 39 with acute COVID-19.

The chain carries TRBV19 and TRBJ2-7; D may be TRBD1 (6 bases). CDR3 size: 13 residues. Germline lookup yields CDR1 LNHDA and CDR2 SQIVND (reference sequence). V lost 2 bases to trimming and J lost 3 bases, with 8 bases between them. The CDR3 protein is CASSITQGYEQYF. CDR3 DNA sequence: TGTGCCAGTAGTATAACACAGGGCTACGAGCAGTACTTC. The full variable domain, in which reference TRBV19 and TRBJ2-7 provide the parts outside the CDR3, is DGGITQSPKYLFRKEGQNVTLSCEQNLNHDAMYWYRQDPGQGLRLIYYSQIVNDFQKGDIAEGYSVSREKKESFPLTVTSAQKNPTAFYLCASSITQGYEQYFGPGTRLTVT.

This clone has just one count. The rearrangement uses TRBV19 and TRBJ1-4; tentatively, D is TRBD1 (6 bases). V lost 9 bases to trimming and J lost 8 bases, with 25 bases between them. This CDR3 contains 16 residues. Germline CDR1 reads LNHDA; CDR2 reads SQIVND (reference sequence). CDR3 residues: CASNARKQGLSEKLFF. CDR3 nucleotides: TGTGCCAGCAATGCTAGGAAACAGGGTCTTTCCGAAAAACTGTTTTTT. Based on the CDR3 plus reference TRBV19 and TRBJ1-4, the full variable domain is DGGITQSPKYLFRKEGQNVTLSCEQNLNHDAMYWYRQDPGQGLRLIYYSQIVNDFQKGDIAEGYSVSREKKESFPLTVTSAQKNPTAFYLCASNARKQGLSEKLFFGSGTQLSVL.

The rearrangement uses TRBV5-1 and TRBJ2-6; weak D call: TRBD1 (5 bases). Germline V gene sequence: CDR1 SGHRS, CDR2 YFSETQ. With 7 bases removed from V and 0 bases from J, the gap between germline ends came to 11 bases. The CDR3 sequence is 15 residues long. CDR3 DNA sequence: TGCGCCAGCGAAAAAACAGGCTCTGGGGCCAACGTCCTGACTTTC. It specifies CASEKTGSGANVLTF.

This clone appeared a single time. The rearrangement joins TRBV4-2 to TRBJ1-2, with D maybe TRBD1 (5 bases). Trimming left V 4 bases short and J 4 bases short, with 19 bases between. This CDR3 is 16 amino acids long. Germline V lookup: CDR1 LGHNA, CDR2 YNFKEQ. The CDR3 region is CASSPSTQGVGYGYTF. CDR3 DNA: TGTGCCAGCAGCCCCTCCACTCAGGGTGTTGGCTATGGCTACACCTTC.

The rearrangement joins TRBV6-6 to TRBJ2-7; possibly TRBD2 for D (5 bases). Deletions cut 7 bases from V and 7 bases from J, with 11 bases between. The CDR3 extends over 11 amino acids. The germline V gene encodes CDR1 MNHNY and CDR2 SVGAGI (reference sequence). The CDR3 protein is CASTYEREQYF. CDR3 DNA sequence: TGTGCCAGCACCTATGAGCGGGAGCAGTACTTC.

The chain joins TRBV7-8 to TRBJ2-2, with 9 bases fitting TRBD1. Per the germline V gene, CDR1 is SGHVS and CDR2 is FQNEAQ. V lost 5 bases to trimming and J lost 5 bases; unmatched junction nucleotides: 21. The CDR3 covers 20 residues. CDR3 nucleotides: TGTGCCAGCAGCAGAGAACCGGGGACAGGGACGGGGGCCCAGACCGGGGAGCTGTTTTTT. It encodes CASSREPGTGTGAQTGELFF. The full variable domain, its missing parts supplied by reference TRBV7-8 and TRBJ2-2, is GAGVSQSPRYKVAKRGQDVALRCDPISGHVSLFWYQQALGQGPEFLTYFQNEAQLDKSGLPSDRFFAERPEGSVSTLKIQRTQQEDSAVYLCASSREPGTGTGAQTGELFFGEGSRLTVL.

The chain couples TRBV29-1 to TRBJ2-7; 7 bases align to TRBD1. V dropped 4 bases and J dropped 4; count of bases not matched to a gene: 10. Germline CDR1 and CDR2: SQVTM and ANQGSEA. This CDR3 has 14 amino acids. This CDR3 is CSVGRSGGRYEQYF. The CDR3 DNA reads TGCAGCGTTGGTCGGTCAGGGGGACGGTACGAGCAGTACTTC.

The CDR3 sequence is CASSQGNTGNTIYF. The CDR3 coding sequence is TGTGCCAGCAGCCAAGGTAACACCGGGAACACCATATATTTT. This chain joins TRBV3-1 (or the pseudogene TRBV3-2) and TRBJ1-3; D unresolved. The ends were cut back, 1 base at V and 7 bases at J, with 11 bases in the middle. The CDR3 is 14 amino acids. The germline V gene has CDR1 LGHDT and CDR2 YNNKEL (reference sequence).

This chain joins TRBV2 and TRBJ1-6; D may be TRBD1 (6 bases). V was clipped by 5 bases and J by 6 bases, with 17 bases between them. CDR3 length equals 16 residues. CDR1 and CDR2 from the germline V gene are SNHLY and FYNNEI. CDR3 protein: CASSLDSASGNSPLHF. The CDR3 region has the DNA TGTGCCAGCAGTCTGGACAGTGCCTCGGGTAATTCACCCCTCCACTTT.

The genes are TRBV9 and TRBJ1-2; TRBD1 matches 10 bases. Trimming at V came to 2 bases and at J to 7 bases, leaving 5 bases not matched to a gene. Germline V CDR1 and CDR2: SGDLS, YYNGEE. The CDR3 is 14 amino acids. CDR3 in DNA: TGTGCCAGCAGCGTCGGGACAGGGGAATTTGGCTACACCTTC. This translates into CASSVGTGEFGYTF. Full variable domain (outside the CDR3, taken from reference TRBV9 and TRBJ1-2): DSGVTQTPKHLITATGQRVTLRCSPRSGDLSVYWYQQSLDQGLQFLIQYYNGEERAKGNILERFSAQQFPDLHSELNLSSLELGDSALYFCASSVGTGEFGYTFGSGTRLTVV.

The rearrangement joins TRBV6-5 to TRBJ1-1; D gene uncertain. This CDR3 has 12 amino acids. Germline-derived CDR1 and CDR2 are MNHEY and SVGAGI. Deletions cut 6 bases from V and 4 bases from J, with 9 bases between. As DNA, the CDR3 is TGTGCCAGCAGGGACGGGGTCACTGAAGCTTTCTTT. Translation: CASRDGVTEAFF.

The chain combines TRBV28 with TRBJ2-3; D is ambiguous. This CDR3 has 14 residues. V was shortened by 2 bases and J by 6 bases, with 12 bases between the two germline ends. Per germline, CDR1 MDHEN and CDR2 SYDVKM. In nucleotides, the CDR3 is TGTGCCAGCAGTTTAGAGCTAGAATCTGATACGCAGTATTTT. Its protein is CASSLELESDTQYF.

This chain links TRBV3-1 (or the pseudogene TRBV3-2) with TRBJ1-1, with 7 bases aligning to TRBD1. The CDR3 has 13 amino acids. Trimming took 5 bases from V and 5 from J; bases not matched to a gene: 5. Germline loops: CDR1 LGHDT, CDR2 YNNKEL (reference sequence). The DNA for the CDR3 is TGTGCCAGCAGCACAGGGGTGGGGACTGAAGCTTTCTTT. The encoded protein is CASSTGVGTEAFF.

This chain links TRBV14 with TRBJ2-2; 7 positions match TRBD2. The CDR3 runs 14 residues. CDR1 SGHDN and CDR2 FVKESK come from the germline V gene. V lost 2 bases and J lost 6; bases outside the gene matches: 3. CDR3 coding DNA: TGTGCCAGCAGCCAAATTGGGAGGGCCGGGGAGCTGTTTTTT. Translating it yields CASSQIGRAGELFF. Combining the CDR3 with reference TRBV14 and TRBJ2-2 gives the whole variable domain EAGVTQFPSHSVIEKGQTVTLRCDPISGHDNLYWYRRVMGKEIKFLLHFVKESKQDESGMPNNRFLAERTGGTYSTLKVQPAELEDSGVYFCASSQIGRAGELFFGEGSRLTVL.

V usage is TRBV11-3 and J usage is TRBJ2-3, with 9 bases identical to TRBD1. With V trimmed by 4 bases and J by 4 bases, 9 bases remained unmatched. Germline V CDR1 and CDR2: SGHNT, YENEEA. CDR3 size: 16 residues. In DNA, the CDR3 is TGTGCCAGCAGCTCAAGGGGGACAGGGAAGGCAGATACGCAGTATTTT. Its protein is CASSSRGTGKADTQYF.

This sequence joins TRBV29-1 and TRBJ2-7; 9 nucleotides match TRBD1. The V gene end was trimmed by 4 bases and the J gene end by 4 bases; junction bases not matched to a gene: 5. The CDR3 has 13 amino acids. Per germline, CDR1 SQVTM and CDR2 ANQGSEA. The CDR3 here is CSVVGDRVYEQYF. The CDR3 nucleotides are TGCAGCGTTGTGGGGGACAGGGTTTACGAGCAGTACTTC.

The sample holds one count of this clone. The V gene is TRBV10-1, the J gene TRBJ2-2; a possible D gene is TRBD2 (5 bases). The CDR3 is 15 residues long. Germline CDR1 is WNHNN and CDR2 is SYGVQD (reference sequence). Between the trimmed V and J ends, which lost 2 bases and 4 bases, there was a span of 11 bases. For the CDR3, the DNA is TGCGCCAGCAGTGAGGGACTGGTTGGCACCGGGGAGCTGTTTTTT. This sequence encodes CASSEGLVGTGELFF.

The rearrangement links TRBV6-5 to TRBJ1-4; 10 bases are shared with TRBD1. Germline CDR1 is MNHEY and CDR2 is SVGAGI. Trimming removed 5 bases from V and 8 bases from J; junction bases left unmatched: 8. This CDR3 has 15 amino acids. The CDR3 region has the DNA TGTGCCAGCAGTCTGGGGACAGGGGCTAGAGAAAAACTGTTTTTT. Translated: CASSLGTGAREKLFF.

In DNA, the CDR3 is TGTGCCAGCAGCTTGGGACAGAATCAGCCCCAGCATTTT. Translating gives CASSLGQNQPQHF. The chain recombines TRBV5-4 with TRBJ1-5, with D possibly TRBD1 on 5 matching bases. Germline V gives CDR1 SGHNT, CDR2 YYREEE (reference sequence). The CDR3 is made up of 13 amino acids. With 0 bases removed from V and 4 bases from J, the gap between germline ends came to 5 bases. Filled out from reference TRBV5-4 and TRBJ1-5, the complete variable domain reads ETGVTQSPTHLIKTRGQQVTLRCSSQSGHNTVSWYQQALGQGPQFIFQYYREEENGRGNFPPRFSGLQFPNYSSELNVNALELDDSALYLCASSLGQNQPQHFGDGTRLSIL.

The CDR3 DNA follows: TGTGCCAGCAGCTTAACAGCAGGTAGCGGGGGGGCTAGAGATACGCAGTATTTT. It specifies CASSLTAGSGGARDTQYF. V is TRBV7-3 and J is TRBJ2-3; 11 positions match TRBD2. In germline, CDR1 is SGHTA, CDR2 FQGTGA. The CDR3 is 18 amino acids. Germline trimming cut 0 bases from V and 5 bases from J; bases unmatched to any gene: 10.

The chain uses TRBV6-5 and TRBJ1-5; 7 bases are a match to TRBD1. The ends lost 7 bases at V and 5 bases at J; junction bases unmatched: 5. This CDR3 has 13 residues. Germline lookup yields CDR1 MNHEY and CDR2 SVGAGI. This CDR3 reads CASKQGTDQPQHF. Written as DNA, the CDR3 is TGTGCCAGCAAACAGGGGACGGATCAGCCCCAGCATTTT.

This chain joins TRBV19 and TRBJ1-2; a weak D match, TRBD1 (5 bases). Looked up from germline, CDR1 is LNHDA and CDR2 is SQIVND (reference sequence). This CDR3 spans 12 amino acids. Trimming shortened V by 3 bases and J by 8 bases, and 10 bases separated the two germline ends. The CDR3 DNA follows: TGTGCCAGTAGTATTCCAGGGCGAGGCTACACCTTC. Residues: CASSIPGRGYTF.

V gene TRBV7-9 combines with J gene TRBJ2-7; 7 positions agree with TRBD2. Germline-derived CDR1 and CDR2 are SEHNR and FQNEAQ (reference sequence). The CDR3 totals 13 residues. V lost 6 bases to trimming and J lost 10 bases; unmatched junction nucleotides: 12. The CDR3: CASSTAGLSNQYF. In DNA, the CDR3 is TGTGCCAGCAGTACAGCGGGGTTAAGTAACCAGTACTTC.